Listed below are T cell receptor beta chains from one sample, sequenced in a study of circulating tumor DNA in untreated peripheral T-cell lymphoma. Assay: immunoSEQ multiplex PCR; the TCRdb copy retains only in-frame clones and omits some. The profile shows 1,800 or so clones, over 75% of them singletons. The sample was tumor tissue. Receptors were obtained from a human donor with peripheral T-cell lymphoma. Each CDR3 is given with its conserved first and last residue. A D gene is named only where the DNA matches it firmly. For some rows the clone size is stated as once, few or many, or as a class when expanded; others skip it.

TRBJ1-1,TRBV19,-,-,CASSPAPSTGRYSRAFF,TGTGCCAGTAGCCCCGCCCCAAGCACAGGGCGGTATAGTCGAGCTTTCTTT
TRBJ2-7,TRBV4-1,-,-,CASSQDRAWSGEQYF,TGCGCCAGCAGCCAAGACCGGGCCTGGTCGGGGGAGCAGTACTTC
TRBJ2-7,TRBV19,TRBD1,-,CASSIGQGASWEQYF,TGTGCCAGTAGTATCGGGCAGGGGGCTTCATGGGAGCAGTACTTC
TRBJ1-1,TRBV18,-,-,CASLALGDTEAFF,TGTGCCAGCCTAGCACTTGGGGACACTGAAGCTTTCTTT
TRBJ1-5,TRBV19,-,-,CASSSPVGSNQPQHF,TGTGCCAGTAGTTCCCCCGTCGGGAGCAATCAGCCCCAGCATTTT
TRBJ1-4,TRBV15,-,few,CATSRDGAGVEKLFF,TGTGCCACCAGCAGAGATGGGGCAGGGGTCGAAAAACTGTTTTTT
TRBJ2-4,TRBV7-6,TRBD1,-,CASSDTGQGAYIQYF,TGTGCCAGCAGCGACACGGGACAGGGGGCATACATTCAGTACTTC
TRBJ2-1,TRBV23-1,-,-,CASSQNPIQSNEQFF,TGCGCCAGCAGCCAAAATCCTATTCAAAGCAATGAGCAGTTCTTC
TRBJ1-6,TRBV11-3,-,-,CASSLERPKGRYSPLHF,TGTGCTAGCAGCTTAGAAAGACCCAAGGGAAGGTATTCACCCCTCCACTTT
TRBJ2-3,TRBV11-3,-,few,CASSRLEGTDTQYF,TGTGCCAGCAGCCGACTTGAAGGCACAGATACGCAGTATTTT
TRBJ1-6,TRBV6-8,TRBD1,-,CASSSRSTGDNSPLHF,TGTGCCAGCAGTTCCCGGAGCACAGGGGATAATTCACCCCTCCACTTT
TRBJ2-7,TRBV4-1,-,-,CASSQVRTSTYEQYF,TGCGCCAGCAGCCAAGTCCGGACGTCCACCTACGAGCAGTACTTC
TRBJ2-3,TRBV15,-,once,CATSSYRDTGTDTQYF,TGTGCCACCAGCAGCTACAGGGACACGGGCACAGATACGCAGTATTTT
TRBJ2-7,TRBV18,-,-,CASSPQQHSYEQYF,TGTGCCAGCTCACCTCAGCAGCATAGTTACGAGCAGTACTTC
TRBJ2-3,TRBV11-3,-,-,CASSNPIRGPRDTQYF,TGTGCCAGCAGCAACCCTATTCGCGGACCTCGTGATACGCAGTATTTT
TRBJ1-2,TRBV30,TRBD1,-,CAWVGEDRAYQGSDGYTF,TGTGCCTGGGTTGGTGAGGACAGGGCGTATCAAGGATCGGATGGCTACACCTTC
TRBJ2-5,TRBV14,-,-,CASRPRGQETQYF,TGTGCCAGCAGGCCCAGGGGCCAAGAGACCCAGTACTTC
TRBJ1-1,TRBV30,-,-,CAWSEIHDKAPEAFF,TGTGCCTGGAGTGAAATTCATGACAAAGCGCCCGAAGCTTTCTTT
TRBJ1-1,TRBV18,TRBD1,-,CASSWTGDTEAFF,TGTGCCAGCTCCTGGACAGGGGATACTGAAGCTTTCTTT
TRBJ1-5,TRBV6-8,-,few,CASGTETGPNQPQHF,TGTGCCAGCGGGACCGAGACAGGTCCCAATCAGCCCCAGCATTTT
TRBJ1-3,TRBV7-4,-,-,CASSLVRSSGNTIYF,TGTGCCAGCAGCTTAGTGCGGAGCTCTGGAAACACCATATATTTT
TRBJ2-7,TRBV30,-,-,CAWMPLAGTTNYEQYF,TGTGCCTGGATGCCGCTGGCCGGGACAACTAACTACGAGCAGTACTTC
TRBJ2-1,TRBV19,-,-,CASGAARDLSYSYNEQFF,TGTGCCAGTGGGGCAGCCCGGGACTTGTCTTACTCCTACAATGAGCAGTTCTTC
TRBJ2-3,TRBV11-3,-,-,CASSLEVFRTDTQYF,TGTGCCAGCAGCTTAGAGGTCTTTAGGACAGATACGCAGTATTTT
TRBJ2-3,TRBV1,-,-,CTSSQDLGLAYSSRDTQYF,TGCACCAGCAGCCAAGATCTAGGACTAGCGTATTCTTCGAGGGATACGCAGTATTTT
TRBJ1-1,TRBV11-3,-,-,CASSLVGGRLYTEAFF,TGTGCCAGCAGCTTGGTAGGAGGCAGGCTATACACTGAAGCTTTCTTT
TRBJ2-1,TRBV19,TRBD1,-,CASMVQGANEQFF,TGTGCCAGTATGGTCCAGGGGGCAAATGAGCAGTTCTTC
TRBJ1-1,TRBV6-8,-,once,CASSSQGSTEAFF,TGTGCCAGCAGTTCACAGGGAAGCACTGAAGCTTTCTTT
TRBJ1-3,TRBV6-8,-,few,CASTPPQGNTIYF,TGTGCCAGCACCCCCCCTCAAGGAAACACCATATATTTT
TRBJ2-1,TRBV7-2,TRBD2,-,CASSLVVAGVGNEQFF,TGTGCCAGCAGCTTAGTCGTAGCGGGGGTGGGTAATGAGCAGTTCTTC
TRBJ1-1,TRBV6-8,-,-,CASGWAFHELCAFF,TGTGCCAGCGGTTGGGCATTCCATGAATTGTGTGCTTTCTTT
TRBJ1-6,TRBV11-3,TRBD1,-,CASSSPGQGAWSSYNSPLHF,TGTGCCAGCAGCTCGCCCGGACAGGGGGCGTGGAGCTCCTATAATTCACCCCTCCACTTT
TRBJ2-7,TRBV6-8,-,-,CASSLHGDPTGQYF,TGTGCCAGCAGTTTACACGGAGATCCTACGGGGCAGTACTTC
TRBJ2-3,TRBV11-3,-,-,CASSFGLGLSTDTQYF,TGTGCCAGCAGCTTTGGGTTGGGACTTAGCACAGATACGCAGTATTTT
TRBJ1-2,TRBV19,-,-,CASKPKGANYGYTF,TGTGCCAGTAAACCCAAGGGGGCTAACTATGGCTACACCTTC
TRBJ1-1,TRBV6-7,TRBD1,-,CASSFPGQGNTEAFF,TGTGCCAGCAGTTTTCCGGGACAGGGAAACACTGAAGCTTTCTTT
TRBJ2-7,TRBV12-5,-,-,CASGDDRSYEQYF,TGTGCTAGTGGTGACGACAGGTCGTACGAGCAGTACTTC
TRBJ1-1,TRBV4-1,-,-,CASSQDPRPGNTEAFF,TGCGCCAGCAGCCAAGACCCCCGGCCGGGGAACACTGAAGCTTTCTTT
TRBJ1-2,TRBV19,TRBD1,-,CASSIPADRAPHYGYTF,TGTGCCAGTAGTATCCCGGCGGACAGGGCCCCACACTATGGTTACACCTTC
TRBJ2-1,TRBV7-7,-,few,CASSPGGGGYNEQFF,TGTGCCAGCAGCCCCGGAGGGGGCGGTTACAATGAGCAGTTCTTC
TRBJ2-7,TRBV10-3,TRBD2,-,CAISESYLAGAYEQYF,TGTGCCATCAGTGAGAGTTACCTAGCGGGGGCCTACGAGCAGTACTTC
TRBJ1-5,TRBV10-2,-,once,CASSESGVGNQPQHF,TGCGCCAGCAGTGAATCGGGGGTAGGCAATCAGCCCCAGCATTTT
TRBJ1-4,TRBV19,-,-,CASSSQGHEKLFF,TGTGCCAGTAGTTCACAGGGCCATGAAAAACTGTTTTTT
TRBJ2-2,TRBV7-7,TRBD2,-,CASSSKRGGPGELFF,TGTGCCAGCAGCTCAAAGCGGGGGGGCCCCGGGGAGCTGTTTTTT
TRBJ2-7,TRBV6-8,-,-,CASSRGPYEQYF,TGTGCCAGCAGTCGCGGGCCATACGAGCAGTACTTC
TRBJ2-5,TRBV6-7,-,-,CASSPRLGQRVGETQYF,TGTGCCAGCAGTCCCCGCCTGGGACAACGGGTCGGAGAGACCCAGTACTTC
TRBJ1-2,TRBV28,-,-,CASKLLSRSYGYTF,TGTGCCAGCAAACTCCTATCCCGGTCGTATGGCTACACCTTC
TRBJ2-3,TRBV6-9,TRBD1,-,CASSSTGTGTDTQYF,TGTGCCAGCAGTTCAACCGGGACAGGCACAGATACGCAGTATTTT
TRBJ1-1,TRBV6-8,-,-,CASSVRYNTEAFF,TGTGCCAGCAGTGTAAGGTATAACACTGAAGCTTTCTTT
TRBJ1-4,TRBV2,-,-,CASNPQGRQNPTNEKLFF,TGTGCCAGCAATCCTCAGGGGAGGCAGAACCCAACTAATGAAAAACTGTTTTTT
TRBJ2-3,TRBV6-8,-,-,CAISVPGAAGYTDTQYF,TGTGCCATCAGTGTACCAGGGGCCGCGGGTTACACAGATACGCAGTATTTT
TRBJ2-7,TRBV6-8,-,-,CASTEAVPRYEQYF,TGTGCCAGCACTGAGGCCGTGCCACGGTACGAGCAGTACTTC
TRBJ1-3,TRBV11-3,-,-,CASSLESQDGNTIYF,TGTGCCAGCAGCTTGGAGTCGCAGGACGGAAACACCATATATTTT
TRBJ1-1,TRBV30,TRBD1,-,CAWDRGLEAFF,TGTGCCTGGGACAGGGGGCTCGAAGCTTTCTTT
TRBJ1-5,TRBV11-3,TRBD1,-,CASSIRDRDQPQHF,TGTGCCAGCAGCATCCGGGACAGAGATCAGCCCCAGCATTTT
TRBJ1-5,TRBV5-1,TRBD1,-,CASSPLDRALQPQHF,TGCGCCAGCAGCCCCCTCGACAGGGCCCTTCAGCCCCAGCATTTT
TRBJ2-4,TRBV6-8,TRBD2,-,CASSVGGRGAKNIQYF,TGTGCCAGCTCTGTGGGGGGGAGGGGAGCCAAAAACATTCAGTACTTC
TRBJ2-3,TRBV19,TRBD2,-,CASSVSRGGADTQYF,TGTGCCAGTAGTGTTTCCCGGGGAGGGGCAGATACGCAGTATTTT
TRBJ2-5,TRBV19,TRBD1,-,CASSDRGKTQYF,TGTGCCAGTAGCGACAGGGGCAAGACCCAGTACTTC